Listed below are T cell receptor beta chains from one sample, sequenced in a study of OX40 agonist ivuxolimab in advanced cancers. Method: immunoSEQ multiplex PCR; TCRdb's copy keeps in-frame clones and lacks some. The sample contains nearly 50,000 clones, approximately 90% of which appear only once. The source was CD4+ or CD8+ T cells sorted from blood, collected in a trial of the OX40 agonist ivuxolimab. The receptors shown here come from an adult with an advanced solid tumor such as melanoma, head and neck, liver or kidney cancer. CDR3s include the opening cysteine and the closing phenylalanine or tryptophan. The order of the fields is J gene, D gene, V gene, clone size, CDR3 DNA, CDR3 protein. D genes are given only for firm matches. Rows give clone size only sometimes, using once, few, many, or a class for an expanded clone.

TRBJ1-2,TRBD1,TRBV9,.,TGTGCCAGCACCGTAGGGGGGACAGTGAACTATGGCTACACCTTC,CASTVGGTVNYGYTF
TRBJ2-7,TRBD1,TRBV29-1,.,TGCAGCGCTTCCGGGACAGGCAATCTAGAGTACTTC,CSASGTGNLEYF
TRBJ2-3,.,TRBV7-5,.,TGTGCCAGAAGCTACGGGGTAACCACAGATACGCAGTATTTT,CARSYGVTTDTQYF
TRBJ2-6,TRBD1,TRBV29-1,.,TGCAGGTACCCCCGGGACAGGGCGTCTGGGGCCAACGTCCTGACTTTC,CRYPRDRASGANVLTF
TRBJ2-5,.,TRBV10-3,.,TGTGCCATCAGTGCAGGCCAAGAGACCCAGTACTTC,CAISAGQETQYF
TRBJ1-1,.,TRBV21-1,.,TGTGCCAGCAGCATAAAAAGGGAACTCCGGCGGCCTGACACTGAAGCTTTCTTT,CASSIKRELRRPDTEAFF
TRBJ2-1,TRBD2,TRBV2,once,TGTGCCAGCAGTGCAGAACCGGGACTAGCCAATGAGCAGTTCTTC,CASSAEPGLANEQFF
TRBJ2-1,TRBD1,TRBV28,.,TGTGCCAGCAGTCCCGACAGGGTCGGGGCCGATGAGCAGTTCTTC,CASSPDRVGADEQFF
TRBJ1-2,TRBD1,TRBV28,.,TGTGCCAGCAGTTTAGGGACAGATTATGGCTACACCTTC,CASSLGTDYGYTF
TRBJ1-1,TRBD1,TRBV6-1,.,TGTGCCAGCAGTGCGAACAGGGGGGGCACTGAAGCTTTCTTT,CASSANRGGTEAFF
TRBJ1-1,.,TRBV5-1,.,TGCGCCAGCAGCTTGGCCTCTCACAACACTGAAGCTTTCTTT,CASSLASHNTEAFF
TRBJ1-5,.,TRBV19,.,TGTGCCAGCCCCACCAGTCTACCCAGTCAGCCCCAGCATTTT,CASPTSLPSQPQHF
TRBJ2-1,TRBD2,TRBV19,once,TGTGCCAGTAGTAACCGACTAGCGGGAGGCTGGAATGAGCAGTTCTTC,CASSNRLAGGWNEQFF
TRBJ1-1,.,TRBV6-5,.,TGTGCCAGCGTGGACATTGGCCGCATGAACACTGAAGCTTTCTTT,CASVDIGRMNTEAFF
TRBJ2-5,TRBD1,TRBV6-1,.,TGTGCCAGCAGGAGAGACAGGGGGGAGAGAGAGACCCAGTACTTC,CASRRDRGERETQYF
TRBJ1-3,.,TRBV2,.,TGTGCCAGCAGGAGGGGTCCGGGGAGCTCTGGAAACACCATATATTTT,CASRRGPGSSGNTIYF
TRBJ2-2,TRBD2,TRBV7-8,.,TGTGCCAGCAGCTCCACCGGGACTAGCGGGACCGGGGAGCTGTTTTTT,CASSSTGTSGTGELFF
TRBJ2-2,.,TRBV7-8,.,TGTGCCAGCAGCTTAGCGTCTGGCGCCGGGGAGCTGTTTTTT,CASSLASGAGELFF
TRBJ1-5,.,TRBV28,.,TGTGCCAGCAGTCTTTTGAGGGCCAATCAGCCCCAGCATTTT,CASSLLRANQPQHF
TRBJ1-2,.,TRBV9,.,TGTGCCAGCAGCGTAGCCGAGACGGGGAATGGCTACACCTTC,CASSVAETGNGYTF
TRBJ1-5,.,TRBV19,.,TGTGCCAGTAGGAGTCTGGACAGCAACAATCAGCCCCAGCATTTT,CASRSLDSNNQPQHF
TRBJ1-4,TRBD1,TRBV7-8,.,TGTGCCAGCAGCACGACAGGGGGCAATAATGAAAAACTGTTTTTT,CASSTTGGNNEKLFF
TRBJ1-1,.,TRBV29-1,few,TGCAGCGTTACAGGGTCTATCACTGAAGCTTTCTTT,CSVTGSITEAFF
TRBJ2-5,.,TRBV11-3,.,TGTGCCAGCAGCGCCCGAGAGACCCAGTACTTC,CASSARETQYF
TRBJ2-2,TRBD2,TRBV5-1,.,TGCGCCAGCAGCTTGGTCGGCGGGAGTCGCACCGGGGAGCTGTTTTTT,CASSLVGGSRTGELFF
TRBJ2-4,.,TRBV23-1,.,TGCGCCAGCAGTCTCCAAGGAAGAGAACAGGATCTAGCCAAAAACATTCAGTACTTC,CASSLQGREQDLAKNIQYF
TRBJ1-2,.,TRBV19,.,TGTGCCAGTAGTACCCCCGGGACCAACTATGGCTACACCTTC,CASSTPGTNYGYTF
TRBJ2-2,.,TRBV12-5,.,TGTGCTAGTGGTTTTGGGGCCAGGGGCACCGGGGAGCTGTTTTTT,CASGFGARGTGELFF
TRBJ2-7,.,TRBV28,once,TGTGCCAGCAGTTTAGTGGGAGCGGCGTTCGAGCAGTACTTC,CASSLVGAAFEQYF
TRBJ1-1,.,TRBV5-1,.,TGCGCCAGCAGCTCCGGACTAATTACTGAAGCTTTCTTT,CASSSGLITEAFF
TRBJ1-1,TRBD1,TRBV6-5,.,TGTGCCAGCAGTTACTTGGACAGGGGGCGCGGGGCTTTCTTT,CASSYLDRGRGAFF
TRBJ2-7,TRBD2,TRBV5-5,.,TGTGCCAGCAGCCTTAGCGGGAGTAGCCACGAGCAGTACTTC,CASSLSGSSHEQYF
TRBJ2-5,TRBD2,TRBV9,.,TGTGCCAGCAGCCCCACGACTAGCGGGAGTTTTTATGGAGAGACCCAGTACTTC,CASSPTTSGSFYGETQYF
TRBJ1-2,.,TRBV6-5,.,TGTGCCAGCTCTAGGGGACGGGGCTACACCTTC,CASSRGRGYTF
TRBJ1-4,TRBD1,TRBV5-1,.,TGCGCCAGCAGCCCAACAGGGGGCATAAATGAAAAACTGTTTTTT,CASSPTGGINEKLFF
TRBJ2-4,TRBD1,TRBV28,.,TGTGCCAGCAGTTTCCGGTCACAGGGGGCACGAAACATTCAGTACTTC,CASSFRSQGARNIQYF
TRBJ1-2,.,TRBV10-2,.,TGCGCCAGCAGTGGTGTCTATGGCTACACCTTC,CASSGVYGYTF
TRBJ2-3,.,TRBV6-4,.,TGTGCCAGCGGGCGGGACGTGTCAGATACGCAGTATTTT,CASGRDVSDTQYF
TRBJ2-5,TRBD1,TRBV6-6,.,TGTGCCAGCAGTTACGGGGACAGCCAAGAGACCCAGTACTTC,CASSYGDSQETQYF
TRBJ2-1,.,TRBV14,.,TGTGCCAGCACCCAAAGAGGTGGGGCGTACAATGAGCAGTTCTTC,CASTQRGGAYNEQFF
TRBJ1-3,.,TRBV6-1,.,TGTGCCAGCAGTGAAGATCCGGGGAGAAGCTCTGGAAACACCATATATTTT,CASSEDPGRSSGNTIYF
TRBJ2-1,.,TRBV6-6,.,TGTGCCAGCACCTTCGGGGGGACAGACAATGAGCAGTTCTTC,CASTFGGTDNEQFF
TRBJ2-5,.,TRBV6-6,.,TGTGCCAGCAGTTACGACACCGGCCGGGAGACCCAGTACTTC,CASSYDTGRETQYF
TRBJ2-5,.,TRBV19,.,TGTGCCAGTACCCCCATGGGGGGAGAGACCCAGTACTTC,CASTPMGGETQYF
TRBJ2-2,TRBD1,TRBV7-7,.,TGTGCTAGCAGCATCGGACAGGGGGACACCGGGGAGCTGTTTTTT,CASSIGQGDTGELFF
TRBJ2-2,TRBD1,TRBV19,.,TGTGCTAGTAGTATGCCAGGGGGAAACACCGGGGAGCTGTTTTTT,CASSMPGGNTGELFF
TRBJ2-5,.,TRBV27,once,TGTGCCAGCAGTTTATCGGTCGGGTTGACCCAGTACTTC,CASSLSVGLTQYF
TRBJ2-4,.,TRBV6-5,.,TGTGCCAGCAGTTACGATCCCGGGAAGCGAAACATTCAGTACTTC,CASSYDPGKRNIQYF
TRBJ2-7,TRBD2,TRBV7-2,.,TGTGCCAGCAGCTTAGTGGATAGCGGGAGCTACGAGCAGTACTTC,CASSLVDSGSYEQYF
TRBJ2-5,TRBD1,TRBV10-3,once,TGTGCCATCGGCTCTCCGGGACAGCAAGAGACCCAGTACTTC,CAIGSPGQQETQYF